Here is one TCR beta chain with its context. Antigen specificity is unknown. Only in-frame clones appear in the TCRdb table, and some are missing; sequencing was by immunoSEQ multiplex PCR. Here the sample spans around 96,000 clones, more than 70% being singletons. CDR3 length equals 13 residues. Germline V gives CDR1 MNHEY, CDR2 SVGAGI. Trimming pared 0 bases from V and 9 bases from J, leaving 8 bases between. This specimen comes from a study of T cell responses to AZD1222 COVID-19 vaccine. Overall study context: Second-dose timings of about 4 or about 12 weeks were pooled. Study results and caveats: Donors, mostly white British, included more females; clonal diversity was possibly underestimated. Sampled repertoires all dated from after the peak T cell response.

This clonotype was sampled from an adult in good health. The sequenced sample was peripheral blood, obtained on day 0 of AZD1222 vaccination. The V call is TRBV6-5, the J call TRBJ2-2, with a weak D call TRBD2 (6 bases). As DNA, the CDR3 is TGTGCCAGCAGTTACTCGCGGGGATGGGAGCTGTTTTTT. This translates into CASSYSRGWELFF.